A single sample gave rise to the 17 T cell receptor beta chains below, sequenced in a study of blood T cell repertoires in COVID-19. The table came from immunoSEQ multiplex PCR; TCRdb's copy has only in-frame clones and leaves some out. The sample has 95,000 to 120,000 clones, 85% seen once; the top ten hold 10% to 15%. Input material: peripheral blood. These receptors originate from a human donor in a cohort sampled during active COVID-19.

The rearrangement links TRBV15 to TRBJ1-1; D may be TRBD1 (5 bases). With 3 bases removed from V and 0 bases from J, the gap between germline ends came to 11 bases. Germline lookup yields CDR1 LNHNV and CDR2 YYDKDF (reference sequence). The CDR3 loop spans 15 amino acids. The CDR3 nucleotides are TGTGCCACCAGCAGGGGCGACAGCATGAACACTGAAGCTTTCTTT. Translation gives CATSRGDSMNTEAFF.

V usage is TRBV19 and J usage is TRBJ1-6; D unresolved. The germline V and J ends were trimmed by 5 bases and 9 bases, with 14 bases remaining between them. The germline V gene encodes CDR1 LNHDA and CDR2 SQIVND (reference sequence). The CDR3 runs to 14 residues. CDR3 in amino acids: CASSSRENRSPLHF. The CDR3 coding sequence is TGTGCCAGTAGTTCCCGGGAAAATCGTTCACCCCTCCACTTT.

The chain couples TRBV6-5 to TRBJ1-3; D unclear. Trimming took 4 bases from V and 5 from J, leaving 9 bases between them. The CDR3 runs 13 residues. Germline V lookup: CDR1 MNHEY, CDR2 SVGAGI. Here the CDR3 reads CASSSFDRNTIYF. The CDR3, as DNA: TGTGCCAGCAGTTCATTCGACAGAAACACCATATATTTT.

The CDR3 here is CASSPDRGEAVGEKLFF. The CDR3 bases are TGTGCCAGCAGCCCGGACAGGGGTGAGGCAGTCGGTGAAAAACTGTTTTTT. The chain joins TRBV7-3 to TRBJ1-4; 9 nucleotides align to TRBD1. CDR1 is SGHTA, CDR2 FQGTGA, per germline. The CDR3 loop spans 17 amino acids. V shed 5 bases, J shed 7 bases, and the junction held 14 bases outside the gene matches.

This clone came up once. The V and J genes are TRBV7-2 and TRBJ2-5; D may be TRBD2 (7 bases). Trimming removed 5 bases from V and 5 bases from J, with 12 bases in between. The germline CDR1 and CDR2 sequences are SGHTA and FQGNSA. The CDR3 has 13 residues. Written as DNA, the CDR3 is TGTGCCAGCAGCAGGGGGGGGAAGGAGACCCAGTACTTC. Amino acid sequence: CASSRGGKETQYF.

V usage is TRBV5-4 and J usage is TRBJ2-1, with TRBD1 matching 8 bases. Germline V gives CDR1 SGHNT, CDR2 YYREEE (reference sequence). CDR3 size: 15 residues. The V and J ends lost 3 bases and 7 bases, in that order; junction bases with no gene match: 9. The CDR3 sequence is CASSSAAGGENEQFF. DNA of the CDR3: TGTGCCAGCAGCTCCGCGGCAGGGGGCGAGAATGAGCAGTTCTTC.

The gene calls are TRBV25-1 and TRBJ1-3; the match to TRBD1 covers 8 bases. This CDR3 has 18 residues. Trimming removed 5 bases from V and 0 bases from J; junction bases left unmatched: 12. Germline loops: CDR1 MGHDK, CDR2 SYGVNS. The CDR3, as DNA: TGTGCCAGCAGTCCACAGGGGGAGTCGTACAGCTCTGGAAACACCATATATTTT. Translated: CASSPQGESYSSGNTIYF.

The rearrangement uses TRBV27 and TRBJ2-5; no clear D. The germline CDR1 and CDR2 sequences are MNHEY and SMNVEV (reference sequence). The ends were cut back, 7 bases at V and 4 bases at J, with 13 bases in the middle. CDR3 size: 13 residues. The CDR3 DNA is TGTGCCAGCACCCTTACCCCGGGAGAGACCCAGTACTTC. Protein sequence: CASTLTPGETQYF.

The rearrangement links TRBV6-6 to TRBJ1-1; 9 bases map to TRBD1. J gave up 8 bases and V 5 bases, and 9 bases lay outside the gene matches. CDR3 length: 14 amino acids. In germline, CDR1 is MNHNY, CDR2 SVGAGI (reference sequence). CDR3 residues: CASSPIVQGAEAFF. In nucleotides, the CDR3 is TGTGCCAGCAGTCCCATCGTACAGGGGGCCGAAGCTTTCTTT.

The genes are TRBV30 and TRBJ1-2; possible D gene TRBD1, 5 bases. V lost 0 bases, J lost 4 bases, and 15 bases lay in between. The CDR3 sequence is 15 residues long. Germline V lookup: CDR1 GTSNPN, CDR2 SVGIG (reference sequence). The CDR3 here is CAWSVTGGGFYGYTF. The CDR3 DNA is TGTGCCTGGAGTGTCACAGGCGGGGGGTTCTATGGCTACACCTTC.

The chain carries TRBV5-6 and TRBJ2-3, with 8 bases lining up with TRBD1. The V gene's germline CDR1 is SGHDT and CDR2 YYEEEE. Trimming removed 5 bases from V and 5 bases from J; junction bases left unmatched: 10. The CDR3 sequence is 15 residues long. The CDR3 DNA reads TGTGCCAGCAGGTCCCGGGACAGGAAGATAGATACGCAGTATTTT. This codes for CASRSRDRKIDTQYF.

This chain connects TRBV6-6 to TRBJ1-1, with 7 bases that match TRBD1. This CDR3 has 16 residues. Looked up from germline, CDR1 is MNHNY and CDR2 is SVGAGI (reference sequence). With 5 bases clipped from V and 6 bases from J, the junction kept 15 bases outside the gene matches. This CDR3 reads CASSRQGFGSQPEAFF. The CDR3 DNA reads TGTGCCAGCAGTCGACAGGGTTTCGGAAGTCAACCTGAAGCTTTCTTT.

This clone was counted a few times. This rearrangement joins TRBV7-6 to TRBJ1-2, with 9 bases lining up with TRBD1. The germline V gene has CDR1 SGHVS and CDR2 FNYEAQ. The length of the CDR3 is 15 residues. J gave up 6 bases and V 4 bases, and 9 bases lay outside the gene matches. DNA for the CDR3: TGTGCCAGCAGCTCCCCGGGACAGGGAGGTGATGGCTACACCTTC. Translating it yields CASSSPGQGGDGYTF.

This chain connects TRBV21-1 to TRBJ1-1; TRBD1, the table's D call, was not compared with the DNA. TRBV21-1 is marked as a pseudogene. This CDR3 comprises 14 residues. The CDR3 here is CASSLGQGCAEAFF. The CDR3 DNA follows: TGTGCCAGCAGCCTCGGACAGGGGTGCGCTGAAGCTTTCTTT.

This chain joins TRBV21-1 and TRBJ2-3; the table's D gene call, TRBD2, was not cross checked with the DNA. TRBV21-1 is assigned pseudogene status. This CDR3 is built from 19 residues. CDR3 residues: CASKRSAAGGPLIFNTQYF. CDR3 DNA: TGTGCCAGCAAAAGAAGCGCAGCGGGGGGACCTCTTATCTTTAATACGCAGTATTTT.

The J gene is TRBJ1-5, the V gene TRBV2; a possible D gene is TRBD1 (5 bases). V was pared by 6 bases and J by 2 bases, with 17 bases between. The CDR3 loop spans 16 amino acids. Germline V gives CDR1 SNHLY, CDR2 FYNNEI. The DNA of the CDR3 is TGTGCCAGCAGGGGGGGACTCAAAGGTGGCAATCAGCCCCAGCATTTT. It translates to CASRGGLKGGNQPQHF.

This clone was seen just once. This CDR3 reads CATSREFGTQHF. CDR3 DNA sequence: TGTGCCACCAGCAGAGAATTCGGGACCCAGCATTTT. The V gene is TRBV15, the J gene TRBJ1-5, with unresolved D. Trimming took 0 bases from V and 11 from J, leaving 8 bases between them. CDR1 and CDR2 (germline): LNHNV, YYDKDF (reference sequence). CDR3 length: 12 amino acids.